A selection of T cell receptor beta chains follows, all from one sample in a study of beta chain features in type 1 diabetes. The assay was immunoSEQ multiplex PCR, and TCRdb's table has in-frame clones only and misses some. The repertoire holds 200,000 to 300,000 clones, with roughly 22% as singletons. Sequencing used naive CD4+ T cells from blood. These receptors all come from a woman in her 40s with type 1 diabetes. The CDR3 runs from the conserved cysteine through the conserved F or W. A D gene is named only where the DNA matches it firmly. Where a row states a size, it is once, few, many or the class of an expanded clone; other rows omit it.

v_call: TRBV5-1; j_call: TRBJ2-7; d_call: NA; clone_size: NA; cdr3_nt: TGCGCCAGCAGCCCGGAAGAGGGTGGGTACGAGCAGTACTTC; cdr3_aa: CASSPEEGGYEQYF
v_call: TRBV23-1; j_call: TRBJ2-7; d_call: TRBD1; clone_size: NA; cdr3_nt: TGCGCCAGCAGACTCTGTTCGACAGGGTTCTACGAGCAGTACTTC; cdr3_aa: CASRLCSTGFYEQYF
v_call: TRBV7-3; j_call: TRBJ2-5; d_call: NA; clone_size: NA; cdr3_nt: TGTGCCAGCAGCTTAAGCCCCGCTCAGCAAGAGACCCAGTACTTC; cdr3_aa: CASSLSPAQQETQYF
v_call: TRBV7-9; j_call: TRBJ1-5; d_call: NA; clone_size: NA; cdr3_nt: TGTGCCAGCAGCTTGGGTTGGAGGGACTACGGTAATCAGCCCCAGCATTTT; cdr3_aa: CASSLGWRDYGNQPQHF
v_call: TRBV7-2; j_call: TRBJ2-7; d_call: NA; clone_size: few; cdr3_nt: TGTGCCAGCAGCTTAGTAGGCGGGTACGAGCAGTACTTC; cdr3_aa: CASSLVGGYEQYF
v_call: TRBV2; j_call: TRBJ1-1; d_call: NA; clone_size: few; cdr3_nt: TGTGCCAGCAGTGAAGGGCGGATGAACACTGAAGCTTTCTTT; cdr3_aa: CASSEGRMNTEAFF
v_call: TRBV28; j_call: TRBJ2-3; d_call: TRBD2; clone_size: few; cdr3_nt: TGTGCCAGCAGCCTAGCGGGAGGTAGGACAGATACGCAGTATTTT; cdr3_aa: CASSLAGGRTDTQYF
v_call: TRBV25-1; j_call: TRBJ2-5; d_call: NA; clone_size: NA; cdr3_nt: TGTGCCAGCAGTGACCCAGGCGGACGGGGGGAGACCCAGTACTTC; cdr3_aa: CASSDPGGRGETQYF
v_call: TRBV7-2; j_call: TRBJ2-7; d_call: NA; clone_size: NA; cdr3_nt: TGTGCCAGCAGCTTACAGGCTGAATACGAGCAGTACTTC; cdr3_aa: CASSLQAEYEQYF
v_call: TRBV2; j_call: TRBJ2-5; d_call: NA; clone_size: NA; cdr3_nt: TGTGCCACTAGCTGGCCCACAACGTCGCAAGAGACCCAGTACTTC; cdr3_aa: CATSWPTTSQETQYF
v_call: TRBV7-9; j_call: TRBJ1-2; d_call: TRBD1; clone_size: few; cdr3_nt: TGTGCCACACCCAACGGACAGGGCACTAACTATGGCTACACCTTC; cdr3_aa: CATPNGQGTNYGYTF
v_call: TRBV29-1; j_call: TRBJ2-5; d_call: TRBD1; clone_size: NA; cdr3_nt: TGCAGCTCCAACGACAGGGCTGGAGAGACCCAGTACTTC; cdr3_aa: CSSNDRAGETQYF
v_call: TRBV28; j_call: TRBJ2-7; d_call: NA; clone_size: few; cdr3_nt: TGTGCCAGCAGTTTTACAGGGAACGAGCAGTACTTC; cdr3_aa: CASSFTGNEQYF
v_call: TRBV30; j_call: TRBJ1-2; d_call: TRBD1; clone_size: NA; cdr3_nt: TGTGCCCGACGACAGGGGAACGACTATGGCTACACCTTC; cdr3_aa: CARRQGNDYGYTF
v_call: TRBV15; j_call: TRBJ1-2; d_call: TRBD1; clone_size: few; cdr3_nt: TGTGCCACCAGCAGAGATCTCGGACAGGGGGGCTACACCTTC; cdr3_aa: CATSRDLGQGGYTF
v_call: TRBV11-1; j_call: TRBJ1-2; d_call: NA; clone_size: NA; cdr3_nt: TGTGCCAGCAGCTTCGGGATATTTGGCTACACCTTC; cdr3_aa: CASSFGIFGYTF
v_call: TRBV9; j_call: TRBJ2-2; d_call: TRBD1; clone_size: NA; cdr3_nt: TGTGCCAGCAGCCCAACAGGGGCCGGGGAGCTGTTTTTT; cdr3_aa: CASSPTGAGELFF
v_call: TRBV7-3; j_call: TRBJ2-3; d_call: TRBD1; clone_size: few; cdr3_nt: TGTGCCAGCAGCTCCATGACAGGGGCTAAAGATACGCAGTATTTT; cdr3_aa: CASSSMTGAKDTQYF
v_call: TRBV18; j_call: TRBJ2-7; d_call: NA; clone_size: NA; cdr3_nt: TGTGCCAGCTCACCTCTTCGGGAGACGTACGAGCAGTACTTC; cdr3_aa: CASSPLRETYEQYF
v_call: TRBV18; j_call: TRBJ1-2; d_call: NA; clone_size: few; cdr3_nt: TGTGCCAGCTCACCTCAGGGGAACTATGGCTACACCTTC; cdr3_aa: CASSPQGNYGYTF
v_call: TRBV18; j_call: TRBJ1-2; d_call: TRBD1; clone_size: few; cdr3_nt: TGTGCCAGCTCACCTAGGACAGGGGGGTACTATGGCTACACCTTC; cdr3_aa: CASSPRTGGYYGYTF
v_call: TRBV7-9; j_call: TRBJ2-7; d_call: NA; clone_size: NA; cdr3_nt: TGTGCCAGCAGCCCCAAACAGGGCAGCTCCTACGAGCAGTACTTC; cdr3_aa: CASSPKQGSSYEQYF
v_call: TRBV9; j_call: TRBJ2-1; d_call: TRBD2; clone_size: NA; cdr3_nt: TGTGCCAGCAGTGTCGCCAGCGGGGGGGCCTATGAGCAGTTCTTC; cdr3_aa: CASSVASGGAYEQFF
v_call: TRBV7-3; j_call: TRBJ2-5; d_call: NA; clone_size: few; cdr3_nt: TGTGCCAGCAGCTTGACAGGCACAAAGAAGCAGACCCAGTACTTC; cdr3_aa: CASSLTGTKKQTQYF
v_call: TRBV5-1; j_call: TRBJ1-4; d_call: NA; clone_size: NA; cdr3_nt: TGCGCCAGCAGCCTCGGGAGAGGGGATGAAAAACTGTTTTTT; cdr3_aa: CASSLGRGDEKLFF
v_call: TRBV4-3; j_call: TRBJ1-1; d_call: NA; clone_size: few; cdr3_nt: TGCGCCAGCAGCTACGTCGGTTTGGCTGAAGCTTTCTTT; cdr3_aa: CASSYVGLAEAFF
v_call: TRBV18; j_call: TRBJ1-1; d_call: NA; clone_size: NA; cdr3_nt: TGTGCCAGCTCACTACAGGGAAACACTGAAGCTTTCTTT; cdr3_aa: CASSLQGNTEAFF
v_call: TRBV7-9; j_call: TRBJ2-3; d_call: NA; clone_size: few; cdr3_nt: TGTGCCAGCGGCCCGAACAGGGTTGGGGATACGCAGTATTTT; cdr3_aa: CASGPNRVGDTQYF
v_call: TRBV28; j_call: TRBJ2-1; d_call: NA; clone_size: few; cdr3_nt: TGTGCCAGCACCCCCCCCGTGGCGGGTTCCTACAATGAGCAGTTCTTC; cdr3_aa: CASTPPVAGSYNEQFF
v_call: TRBV6-5; j_call: TRBJ1-1; d_call: NA; clone_size: NA; cdr3_nt: TGTGCCAGCAGTTACTCAGGGGGCACTGAAGCTTTCTTT; cdr3_aa: CASSYSGGTEAFF
v_call: TRBV29-1; j_call: TRBJ1-2; d_call: NA; clone_size: NA; cdr3_nt: TGCAGCGTTGAGGAGGATTCGCCCACCTTC; cdr3_aa: CSVEEDSPTF
v_call: TRBV5-1; j_call: TRBJ2-5; d_call: TRBD1; clone_size: NA; cdr3_nt: TGCGCCAGCAGCGGGGGACAGGGCGAAGAGACCCAGTACTTC; cdr3_aa: CASSGGQGEETQYF
v_call: TRBV18; j_call: TRBJ2-5; d_call: TRBD1; clone_size: NA; cdr3_nt: TGTGCCAGCTCACGAGGGACAGAAGAGACCCAGTACTTC; cdr3_aa: CASSRGTEETQYF
v_call: TRBV5-1; j_call: TRBJ1-2; d_call: NA; clone_size: NA; cdr3_nt: TGCGCCAGCAGCCTCGGAGGCCCTGGGGGCTACACCTTC; cdr3_aa: CASSLGGPGGYTF
v_call: TRBV25-1; j_call: TRBJ2-2; d_call: TRBD2; clone_size: few; cdr3_nt: TGTGCCAGCAGTCTAGCGGGAGGTTACACCGGGGAGCTGTTTTTT; cdr3_aa: CASSLAGGYTGELFF
v_call: TRBV18; j_call: TRBJ2-5; d_call: NA; clone_size: NA; cdr3_nt: TGTGCCAGCTCACCACCGAGTACCAAAGAGACCCAGTACTTC; cdr3_aa: CASSPPSTKETQYF
v_call: TRBV2; j_call: TRBJ2-1; d_call: NA; clone_size: NA; cdr3_nt: TGTGCCAGCACCCCGGGGGACGGAGCCTCCTACAATGAGCAGTTCTTC; cdr3_aa: CASTPGDGASYNEQFF
v_call: TRBV6-6; j_call: TRBJ1-2; d_call: NA; clone_size: few; cdr3_nt: TGTGCCAGCAGGGACTTGAGGCGGGATAACTATGGCTACACCTTC; cdr3_aa: CASRDLRRDNYGYTF
v_call: TRBV7-2; j_call: TRBJ1-5; d_call: NA; clone_size: once; cdr3_nt: TGTGCCAGCAGCTTAGAACTCGGTTCTCAGCCCCAGCATTTT; cdr3_aa: CASSLELGSQPQHF
v_call: TRBV9; j_call: TRBJ2-5; d_call: NA; clone_size: few; cdr3_nt: TGTGCCAGCAGCGCCGGGCAGGGGAAAGAGACCCAGTACTTC; cdr3_aa: CASSAGQGKETQYF
v_call: TRBV11-2; j_call: TRBJ1-2; d_call: NA; clone_size: NA; cdr3_nt: TGTGCCAGCAGCTTAGTACAGGGAGACTATGGCTACACCTTC; cdr3_aa: CASSLVQGDYGYTF
v_call: TRBV7-9; j_call: TRBJ2-1; d_call: TRBD2; clone_size: few; cdr3_nt: TGTGCCAGCAGTCCTGCGGGGGGGCGACACAATGAGCAGTTCTTC; cdr3_aa: CASSPAGGRHNEQFF
v_call: TRBV10-3; j_call: TRBJ2-3; d_call: NA; clone_size: few; cdr3_nt: TGTGCCATCAGTCGGGGGAGCACAGATACGCAGTATTTT; cdr3_aa: CAISRGSTDTQYF
v_call: TRBV6-5; j_call: TRBJ2-3; d_call: TRBD2; clone_size: NA; cdr3_nt: TGTGCCAGCAGCCCGACTAGCGGGAGGACTCTTACGCAGTATTTT; cdr3_aa: CASSPTSGRTLTQYF
v_call: TRBV9; j_call: TRBJ1-6; d_call: NA; clone_size: few; cdr3_nt: TGTGCCAGCACCCTGGAGGAAGGTCATTCACCCCTCCACTTT; cdr3_aa: CASTLEEGHSPLHF
v_call: TRBV4-1; j_call: TRBJ1-1; d_call: NA; clone_size: NA; cdr3_nt: TGCGCCAGCAGCCCCCCCGGGCGGGAGAACACTGAAGCTTTCTTT; cdr3_aa: CASSPPGRENTEAFF
v_call: TRBV4-2; j_call: TRBJ1-2; d_call: TRBD1; clone_size: NA; cdr3_nt: TGTGCCAGCAGCACTTCAGGGGGCGCTTACTATGGCTACACCTTC; cdr3_aa: CASSTSGGAYYGYTF
v_call: TRBV13; j_call: TRBJ2-7; d_call: TRBD1; clone_size: NA; cdr3_nt: TGTGCCAGCAGCTTATCGTTTGGGGGACAGGGAGTCATCGAGCAGTACTTC; cdr3_aa: CASSLSFGGQGVIEQYF
v_call: TRBV4-2; j_call: TRBJ2-5; d_call: NA; clone_size: few; cdr3_nt: TGTGCCAGCAGCCAAGTGGGGCGACCACTCCAAGAGACCCAGTACTTC; cdr3_aa: CASSQVGRPLQETQYF
v_call: TRBV18; j_call: TRBJ1-5; d_call: NA; clone_size: NA; cdr3_nt: TGTGCCAGCTCACCGGGGACCGGGGGAAATCAGCCCCAGCATTTT; cdr3_aa: CASSPGTGGNQPQHF
v_call: TRBV11-2; j_call: TRBJ2-2; d_call: NA; clone_size: NA; cdr3_nt: TGTGCCAGCAGCCCTGACTGGATCGGGGAGCTGTTTTTT; cdr3_aa: CASSPDWIGELFF
v_call: TRBV5-6; j_call: TRBJ1-2; d_call: NA; clone_size: few; cdr3_nt: TGTGCCAGCACCCCAGAATATGGCTATGGCTACACCTTC; cdr3_aa: CASTPEYGYGYTF